This T cell receptor (beta chain) was retrieved from a study of response to subunit inactivated influenza vaccine. The CDR3 sequence is 14 residues long. V lost 6 bases and J 3 bases, leaving 12 bases between the germline ends. CDR1 and CDR2 (germline): MNHEY, SVGEGT. This clonotype has a handful of counts. TCRdb itself ran the RT-PCR reads through MiXCR, one entry per CDR3 protein. The table has around 200,000 distinct CDR3 sequences, 9.5% to 15% seen once. These data were also reused for a study on T cells expressing NK-cell markers. That work adds: Production of TCR beta cDNA relied on 5'RACE template switching with UMIs. Sorted CD3+CD56+NKG2C+, CD3+CD56+NKG2C- and CD3+CD56-NKG2C+ T cells provided the TCR beta repertoires. Similarly, these clonotypes led the CD3+CD56-NKG2C+ fraction as well in four donors.

This receptor was taken from a man between 45 and 60 years old who received an inactivated influenza vaccine. Sequenced material: CD8+ T cells sorted from PBMCs, taken roughly 13 days after vaccination. V gene TRBV6-2 or TRBV6-3 combines with J gene TRBJ1-5; D is perhaps TRBD1 (6 bases). The DNA of the CDR3 is TGTGCCAGCAGCCGGGACATCCTCAATCAGCCCCAGCATTTT. It translates to CASSRDILNQPQHF.